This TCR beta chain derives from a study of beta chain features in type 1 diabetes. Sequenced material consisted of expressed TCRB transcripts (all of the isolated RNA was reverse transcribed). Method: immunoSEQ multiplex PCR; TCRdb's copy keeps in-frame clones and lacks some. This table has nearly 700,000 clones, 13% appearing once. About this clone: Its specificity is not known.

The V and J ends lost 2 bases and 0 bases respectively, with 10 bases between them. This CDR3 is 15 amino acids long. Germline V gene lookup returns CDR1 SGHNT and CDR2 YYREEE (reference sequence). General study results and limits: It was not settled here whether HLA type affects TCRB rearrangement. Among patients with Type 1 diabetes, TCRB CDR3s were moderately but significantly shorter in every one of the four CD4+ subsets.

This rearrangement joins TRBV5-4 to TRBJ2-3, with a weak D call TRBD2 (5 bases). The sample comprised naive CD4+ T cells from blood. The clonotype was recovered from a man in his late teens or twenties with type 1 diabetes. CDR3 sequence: CASSFGGLSTDTQYF. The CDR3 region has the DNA TGTGCCAGCAGCTTTGGCGGGCTAAGCACAGATACGCAGTATTTT.